This T cell receptor (beta chain) was recovered during a study of blood T cell repertoires in COVID-19 (dated by TCRdb to the early 2020s). A note on the overall study: The collaborator samples originated in the United States, Italy and Spain and spanned the acute and convalescent phases of COVID-19. Nearly every sample came with metadata listing a de-identified subject ID, COVID-19 status, age in years and sex. Samples were obtained from the ongoing ImmuneRACE study (first 160 participants) and from about 1,300 subjects provided by 6 global collaborators. Where HLA class I and class II types were available, the types were taken from metadata supplied by the sample provider, not from assay-based typing. Subjects who had been exposed to COVID-19, were actively infected with it, or had recovered from it provided the deeply sampled blood TCRbeta repertoires that made up the dataset. The prospective study material was composed of cDNA or gDNA derived from T cells, B-cell-depleted T cells, or PBMCs. A freely available public database, intended as a resource for researchers studying the immune response to SARS-CoV-2, is where the repertoires were released. The full study reports these points: The amount of clinical and demographic metadata varied by source and participant and was provided uncurated.

CDR1 and CDR2, looked up from the germline V gene, are SNHLY and FYNNEI. Trimming takes 6 bases off V and 2 bases off J; junction bases not matched to a gene: 8. The CDR3 spans 16 residues, from the cysteine through the phenylalanine. Kept here is only the CDR3 DNA, which spans 48 bases and is read in frame from base 1. TCRbeta CDR3 regions were amplified from genomic DNA using the immunoSEQ Assay, a bias-controlled multiplex PCR. The original pipeline was this. Nucleated cell counts per sample were estimated from amplification of reference gene primers within the assay. To quantify the absolute abundance of each unique TCRbeta CDR3 rearrangement, sequence reads were collapsed and filtered. For each sample, productive Simpson clonality was calculated as the square root of Simpson's diversity index across productive rearrangements. As stored in TCRdb, this immuneACCESS dataset retains in-frame rearrangements with V and J assigned. A fraction of the clones does not appear; measured against another copy, unresolved V genes explain less than half of the discrepancy, and the remainder lacks a known reason. The DNA gave D and trimming, while V, J and clone size come from that table. Recorded for this sample are a few hundred thousand clones; about four fifths of them occurred a single time. The ten largest clonotypes hold about 8.9% of the sample.

Points on this clone: Its antigen target is currently unknown. The sample holds no much larger clone one base away, and base qualities are not on file.

The collaborating institutions used their own protocols to collect whole blood in K2EDTA tubes. Collaborator samples were shipped for TCRbeta analysis as frozen whole blood, isolated PBMCs, or DNA extracted from either sample type. The V and J segments used are TRBV2 and TRBJ1-5, and 9 junction bases match TRBD1. The TCR sequence derives from a man older than 75 with acute or convalescent COVID-19. The sample consisted of peripheral blood. The DNA reads as follows: TGTGCCAGCAGCTACAGGGGGCGGGAGGGCAATCAGCCCCAGCATTTT. Protein translation: CASSYRGREGNQPQHF.